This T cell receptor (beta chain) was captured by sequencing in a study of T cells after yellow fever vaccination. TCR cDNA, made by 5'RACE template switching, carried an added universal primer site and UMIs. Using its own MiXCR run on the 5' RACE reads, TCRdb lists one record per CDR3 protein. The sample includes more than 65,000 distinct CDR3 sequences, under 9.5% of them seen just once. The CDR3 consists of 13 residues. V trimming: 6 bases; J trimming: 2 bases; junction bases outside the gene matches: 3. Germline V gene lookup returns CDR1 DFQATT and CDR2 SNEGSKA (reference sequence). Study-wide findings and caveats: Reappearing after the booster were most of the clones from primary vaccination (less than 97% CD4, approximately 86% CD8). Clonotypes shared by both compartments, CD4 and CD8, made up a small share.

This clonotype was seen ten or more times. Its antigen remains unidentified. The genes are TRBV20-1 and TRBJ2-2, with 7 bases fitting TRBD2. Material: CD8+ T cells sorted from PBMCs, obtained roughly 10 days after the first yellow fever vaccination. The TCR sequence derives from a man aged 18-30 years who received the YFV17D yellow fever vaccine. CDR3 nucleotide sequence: TGCAGTGCGGGACTACCAAACACCGGGGAGCTGTTTTTT. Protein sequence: CSAGLPNTGELFF.